The TCR beta chain under discussion was sequenced for a study of cytomegalovirus exposure and HLA in healthy donors. In regard to this clone: The antigen is undetermined.

Study-level points and caveats: Researchers had no immune exposure information except CMV serostatus available. According to an earlier analysis, most TCR beta V segments yielded productive rearrangements about 90% or about 30% of the time. In a later analysis, TCR association rates varied by HLA locus: DRB1 most, HLA-C fewest. A likely sequencing artifact accounted for one observed cluster of highly shared sequence variants.

The study ran its PCR with 60 Vbeta and 13 Jbeta primers. The repertoire was sequenced with immunoSEQ multiplex PCR; TCRdb's copy has only in-frame clones and lacks some. The table lists some 52,000 clones, around 70% of them singletons. The CDR3 loop spans 14 amino acids. The germline V gene encodes CDR1 SGHDN and CDR2 FVKESK. Trimming removed 3 bases from V and 5 bases from J, with 10 bases in between. Material: PBMCs. This TCR was sampled from a woman between 45 and 60 years old in good health and CMV-seronegative. This sequence joins TRBV14 and TRBJ2-2; D is unclear. The chain's CDR3 is CASSHEFLTGELFF. CDR3 DNA sequence: TGTGCCAGCAGCCATGAGTTCCTAACCGGGGAGCTGTTTTTT.